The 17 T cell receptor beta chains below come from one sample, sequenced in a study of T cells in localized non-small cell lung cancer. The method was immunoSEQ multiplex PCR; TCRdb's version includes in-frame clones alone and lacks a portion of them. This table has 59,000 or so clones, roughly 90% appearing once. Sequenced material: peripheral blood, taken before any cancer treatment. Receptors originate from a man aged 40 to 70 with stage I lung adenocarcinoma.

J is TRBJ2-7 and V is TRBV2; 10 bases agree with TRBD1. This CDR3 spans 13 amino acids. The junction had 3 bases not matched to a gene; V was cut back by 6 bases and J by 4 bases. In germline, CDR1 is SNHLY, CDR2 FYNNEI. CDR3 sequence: CASRRDRGYEQYF. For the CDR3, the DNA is TGTGCCAGCAGGCGGGACAGGGGATACGAGCAGTACTTC.

The CDR3 is CASSPGRQGAWRSTEAFF. DNA for the CDR3: TGTGCCAGCAGCCCGGGGCGGCAGGGGGCCTGGAGGAGCACTGAAGCTTTCTTT. The chain carries TRBV28 and TRBJ1-1; 8 bases map to TRBD1. CDR3 size: 18 residues. Germline V gives CDR1 MDHEN, CDR2 SYDVKM. V trimming: 6 bases; J trimming: 4 bases; junction bases outside the gene matches: 19.

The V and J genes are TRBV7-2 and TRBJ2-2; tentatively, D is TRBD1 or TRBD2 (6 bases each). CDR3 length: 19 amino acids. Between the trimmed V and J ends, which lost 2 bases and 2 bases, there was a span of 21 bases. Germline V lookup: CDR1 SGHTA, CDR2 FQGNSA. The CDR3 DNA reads TGTGCCAGCAGCTTAAGAGGAGGGAGAGACAGGTTTAACACCGGGGAGCTGTTTTTT. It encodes CASSLRGGRDRFNTGELFF.

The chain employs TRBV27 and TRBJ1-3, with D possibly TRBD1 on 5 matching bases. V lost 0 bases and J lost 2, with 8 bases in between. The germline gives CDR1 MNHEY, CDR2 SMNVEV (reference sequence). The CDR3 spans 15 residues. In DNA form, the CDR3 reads TGTGCCAGCAGTTTATCTTGGGGGGCTGGAAACACCATATATTTT. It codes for CASSLSWGAGNTIYF.

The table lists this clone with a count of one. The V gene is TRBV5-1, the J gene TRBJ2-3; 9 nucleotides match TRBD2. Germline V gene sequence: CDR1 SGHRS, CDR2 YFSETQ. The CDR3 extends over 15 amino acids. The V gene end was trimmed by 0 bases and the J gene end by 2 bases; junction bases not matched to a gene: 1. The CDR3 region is CASSLGGRATDTQYF. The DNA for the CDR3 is TGCGCCAGCAGCTTGGGCGGGAGGGCCACAGATACGCAGTATTTT. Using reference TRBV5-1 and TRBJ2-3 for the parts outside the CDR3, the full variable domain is KAGVTQTPRYLIKTRGQQVTLSCSPISGHRSVSWYQQTPGQGLQFLFEYFSETQRNKGNFPGRFSGRQFSNSRSEMNVSTLELGDSALYLCASSLGGRATDTQYFGPGTRLTVL.

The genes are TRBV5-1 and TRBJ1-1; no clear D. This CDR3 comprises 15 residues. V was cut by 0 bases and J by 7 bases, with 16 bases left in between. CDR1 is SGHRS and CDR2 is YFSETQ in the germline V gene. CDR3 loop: CASSLGGPEVNEAFF. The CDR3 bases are TGCGCCAGCAGCTTGGGAGGGCCAGAAGTCAATGAAGCTTTCTTT.

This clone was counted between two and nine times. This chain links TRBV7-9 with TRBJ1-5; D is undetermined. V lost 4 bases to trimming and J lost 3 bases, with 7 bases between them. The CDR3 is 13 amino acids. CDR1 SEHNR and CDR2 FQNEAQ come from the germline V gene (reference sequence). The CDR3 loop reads CASSSDLNQPQHF. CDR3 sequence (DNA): TGTGCCAGCAGCTCGGACCTCAATCAGCCCCAGCATTTT.

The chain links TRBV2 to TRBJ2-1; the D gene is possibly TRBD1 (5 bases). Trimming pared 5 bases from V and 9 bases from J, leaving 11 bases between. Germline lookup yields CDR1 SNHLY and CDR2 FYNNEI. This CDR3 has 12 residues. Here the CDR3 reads CASSKSTVEQFF. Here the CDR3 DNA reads TGTGCCAGCAGTAAGTCGACAGTTGAGCAGTTCTTC.

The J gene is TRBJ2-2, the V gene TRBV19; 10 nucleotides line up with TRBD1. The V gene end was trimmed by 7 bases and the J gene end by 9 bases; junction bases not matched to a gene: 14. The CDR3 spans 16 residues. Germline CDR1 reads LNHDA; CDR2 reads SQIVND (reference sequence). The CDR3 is CASTTPGQGFFRELFF. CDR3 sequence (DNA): TGTGCCAGTACCACCCCGGGACAGGGGTTTTTCCGGGAGCTGTTTTTT.

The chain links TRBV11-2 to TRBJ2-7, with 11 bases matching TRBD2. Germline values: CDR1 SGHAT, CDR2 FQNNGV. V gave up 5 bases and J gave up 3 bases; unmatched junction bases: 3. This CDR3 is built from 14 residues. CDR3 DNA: TGTGCCAGCAGCACTAGCGGGAGATACTACGAGCAGTACTTC. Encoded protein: CASSTSGRYYEQYF. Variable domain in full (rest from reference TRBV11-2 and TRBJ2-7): EAGVAQSPRYKIIEKRQSVAFWCNPISGHATLYWYQQILGQGPKLLIQFQNNGVVDDSQLPKDRFSAERLKGVDSTLKIQPAKLEDSAVYLCASSTSGRYYEQYFGPGTRLTVT.

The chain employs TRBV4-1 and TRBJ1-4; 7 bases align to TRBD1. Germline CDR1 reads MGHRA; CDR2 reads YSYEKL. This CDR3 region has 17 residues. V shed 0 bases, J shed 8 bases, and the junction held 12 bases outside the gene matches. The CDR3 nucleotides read TGCGCCAGCAGCCAAGATAGGGACAGCCCAACGGGGGAAAAACTGTTTTTT. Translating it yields CASSQDRDSPTGEKLFF.

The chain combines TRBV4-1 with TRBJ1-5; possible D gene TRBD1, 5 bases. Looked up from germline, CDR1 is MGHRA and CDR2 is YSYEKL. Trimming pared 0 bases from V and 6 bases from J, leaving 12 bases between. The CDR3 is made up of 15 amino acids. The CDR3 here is CASSQEQGVSQPQHF. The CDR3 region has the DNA TGCGCCAGCAGCCAAGAGCAGGGTGTGTCTCAGCCCCAGCATTTT.

In nucleotides, the CDR3 is TGCGCCAGCAGTACCGGGTCCCTCTCCTACGAGCAGTACTTC. Its translation: CASSTGSLSYEQYF. The rearrangement uses TRBV10-2 and TRBJ2-7; no definite D call. The length of the CDR3 is 14 residues. Between the trimmed V and J ends, which lost 5 bases and 0 bases, there was a span of 11 bases. Germline V gene data show CDR1 as WSHSY and CDR2 as SAAADI.

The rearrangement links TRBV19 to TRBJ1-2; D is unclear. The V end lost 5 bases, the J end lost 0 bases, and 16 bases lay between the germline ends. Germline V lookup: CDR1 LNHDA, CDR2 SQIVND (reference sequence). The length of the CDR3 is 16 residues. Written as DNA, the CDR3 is TGTGCCAGTAGTCCCCGGCGGGCAGATGCTAACTATGGCTACACCTTC. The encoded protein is CASSPRRADANYGYTF. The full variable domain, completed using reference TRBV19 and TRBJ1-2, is DGGITQSPKYLFRKEGQNVTLSCEQNLNHDAMYWYRQDPGQGLRLIYYSQIVNDFQKGDIAEGYSVSREKKESFPLTVTSAQKNPTAFYLCASSPRRADANYGYTFGSGTRLTVV.

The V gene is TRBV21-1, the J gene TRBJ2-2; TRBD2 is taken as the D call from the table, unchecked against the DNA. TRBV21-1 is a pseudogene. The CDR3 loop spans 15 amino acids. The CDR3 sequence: CASSQNRGITGELFF. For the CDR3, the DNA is TGTGCCAGCAGCCAGAATCGGGGTATCACCGGGGAGCTGTTTTTT.

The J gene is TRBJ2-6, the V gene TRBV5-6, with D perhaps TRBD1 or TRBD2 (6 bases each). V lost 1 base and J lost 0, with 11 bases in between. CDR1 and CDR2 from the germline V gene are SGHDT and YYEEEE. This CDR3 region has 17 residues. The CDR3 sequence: CASSLPGAGSGANVLTF. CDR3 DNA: TGTGCCAGCAGCTTGCCGGGGGCCGGCTCTGGGGCCAACGTCCTGACTTTC. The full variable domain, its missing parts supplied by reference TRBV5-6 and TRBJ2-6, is DAGVTQSPTHLIKTRGQQVTLRCSPKSGHDTVSWYQQALGQGPQFIFQYYEEEERQRGNFPDRFSGHQFPNYSSELNVNALLLGDSALYLCASSLPGAGSGANVLTFGAGSRLTVL.

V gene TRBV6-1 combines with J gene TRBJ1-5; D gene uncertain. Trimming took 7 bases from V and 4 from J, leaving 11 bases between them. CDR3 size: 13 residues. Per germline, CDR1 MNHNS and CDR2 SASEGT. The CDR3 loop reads CASMKDGNQPQHF. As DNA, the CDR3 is TGTGCCAGCATGAAGGACGGTAATCAGCCCCAGCATTTT.